Listed below are T cell receptor beta chains from one sample, sequenced in a study of blood T cell repertoires in COVID-19. Assay used: immunoSEQ multiplex PCR; TCRdb lists only in-frame clones, some missing. The profile covers some 290,000 clones, with approximately 87% appearing a single time and less than 15% taken by the ten largest. Sequenced input: peripheral blood. These receptors all stem from a woman aged 25 to 39 with COVID-19, enrolled during active disease. The CDR3 runs from the conserved cysteine through the conserved F or W. The order of the fields is J gene, clone size, V gene, D gene, CDR3 DNA, CDR3 protein. The D gene is left open where the match is weak. Expanded clones are given a class, and other clones once, few, many or no size at all.

TRBJ1-1,once,TRBV3-1/TRBV3-2,TRBD1,TGTGCCAGCAGCCACCACAGGGGACGTGAAGCTTTCTTT,CASSHHRGREAFF
TRBJ1-1,few,TRBV5-8,-,TGTGCCAGCAGCTTGAATGATCGAGAGGCTTTCTTT,CASSLNDREAFF
TRBJ1-2,-,TRBV4-1,-,TGCGCCAGCAGCCAAGATACCGGGATCCGGTATGGCTACACCTTC,CASSQDTGIRYGYTF
TRBJ2-3,-,TRBV7-9,-,TGTGCCAGCAGCTTCGGAGGGACAGATACGCAGTATTTT,CASSFGGTDTQYF
TRBJ2-7,-,TRBV11-2,-,TGTGCCAGCAGCTTAGTTGGGGGCACCCCTTACGAGCAGTACTTC,CASSLVGGTPYEQYF
TRBJ2-7,-,TRBV5-1,TRBD1,TGCGCCAGCAGCGGACAGGGCTACGAGCAGTACTTC,CASSGQGYEQYF
TRBJ1-2,-,TRBV18,TRBD1,TGTGCCAGCTCCAACCAACCGGGACAGGGATCTTTTAACTATGGCTACACCTTC,CASSNQPGQGSFNYGYTF
TRBJ1-3,once,TRBV30,-,TGTGCCTGGGGTAGCACCGGGTTCTCTGGAAACACCATATATTTT,CAWGSTGFSGNTIYF
TRBJ2-7,-,TRBV28,TRBD1,TGTGCCAGCAGCTCTCGGGACAGAGCCTCCTACGAGCAGTACTTC,CASSSRDRASYEQYF
TRBJ1-2,-,TRBV5-1,-,TGCGCCAGCAGCGCCGGGACTGGGAGCTATGGCTACACCTTC,CASSAGTGSYGYTF
TRBJ2-7,-,TRBV7-9,TRBD1,TGTGCCAGCAGCTCCGGGACAGGGGTCGAGCAGTACTTC,CASSSGTGVEQYF
TRBJ2-7,-,TRBV28,TRBD2,TGTGCCAGCGCCCCGGGGGGGCTATCCTACGAGCAGTACTTC,CASAPGGLSYEQYF
TRBJ2-7,-,TRBV7-6,TRBD1,TGTGCCAGCAGCCCCGGACAGGGCAAATCATACGAGCAGTACTTC,CASSPGQGKSYEQYF
TRBJ2-2,-,TRBV27,-,TGTGCCAGCAGTTTAAGTAATAGTATCGGGGAGCTGTTTTTT,CASSLSNSIGELFF
TRBJ1-5,once,TRBV27,TRBD1,TGTGCCAGCAGTTTAGGGCAGGGGGAATTCGATCAGCCCCAGCATTTT,CASSLGQGEFDQPQHF
TRBJ2-3,-,TRBV18,-,TGTGCCAGCTCACCCACGAGGTCCACAGATACGCAGTATTTT,CASSPTRSTDTQYF
TRBJ1-2,-,TRBV19,-,TGTGCCAGTAGTATAACGGGGGGAACGAGTGGCTACACCTTC,CASSITGGTSGYTF
TRBJ1-4,-,TRBV6-5,-,TGTGCCAGCACCCAGCAGGGAGGGAATGAAAAACTGTTTTTT,CASTQQGGNEKLFF
TRBJ1-2,-,TRBV28,-,TGTGCCAGCAGTTTCTCCCTCGGGTCCTCGGGAGGCTACACCTTC,CASSFSLGSSGGYTF
TRBJ2-2,-,TRBV5-1,TRBD1,TGCGCCAGCAGCTTAGGGACAGTAAACACCGGGGAGCTGTTTTTT,CASSLGTVNTGELFF
TRBJ2-7,-,TRBV10-2,TRBD1,TGCGCCAGCACTCGGACAGGGATCGAGCAGTACTTC,CASTRTGIEQYF
TRBJ1-1,-,TRBV11-2,TRBD1,TGTGCCAGCAGCCCAGGCCGACAGGGAGGCACTGAAGCTTTCTTT,CASSPGRQGGTEAFF
TRBJ2-3,-,TRBV12-3/TRBV12-4,-,TGTGCCAGCCGTATCCGAGGCACAGATACGCAGTATTTT,CASRIRGTDTQYF
TRBJ2-1,-,TRBV21-1,-,TGTGCCAGCCTGCTACCTGGACTAGCGGGGGGGCCGGACAATGAGCAGTTCTTC,CASLLPGLAGGPDNEQFF
TRBJ2-7,-,TRBV7-2,-,TGTGCCAGCATTCTCGGTGGGAGCTCCTACGAGCAGTACTTC,CASILGGSSYEQYF
TRBJ2-3,-,TRBV13,-,TGTGCCAGCAGCTTAGATGGACTCTCCGAAACAGATACGCAGTATTTT,CASSLDGLSETDTQYF
TRBJ1-6,-,TRBV5-1,-,TGCGCCAGCAGCTTGGGGACGGGCAGGGCAGATTCACCCCTCCACTTT,CASSLGTGRADSPLHF
TRBJ2-7,-,TRBV18,-,TGTGCCAGCTCACCCCAGGGGGGCCCCCTCTACGAGCAGTACTTC,CASSPQGGPLYEQYF
TRBJ1-2,-,TRBV9,-,TGTGCCAGCACCGGACGCAGGGAGGGGAAAGGTTATGGCTACACCTTC,CASTGRREGKGYGYTF
TRBJ1-1,-,TRBV19,TRBD1,TGTGCCAGTAGTACCGGACAGGTTAGGTTTGTTGAAGCTTTCTTT,CASSTGQVRFVEAFF
TRBJ1-1,few,TRBV9,TRBD1,TGTGCCAGCACCGTGATTGGACAGGGGGCCGCTTTCTTT,CASTVIGQGAAFF
TRBJ2-3,-,TRBV15,TRBD2,TGTGCCACCAGCGGGCCTATGGGGGGGGATACGCAGTATTTT,CATSGPMGGDTQYF
TRBJ2-5,-,TRBV5-4,TRBD2,TGTGCCAGCAGCTTGGAACTAGCGGAGACCCAGTACTTC,CASSLELAETQYF
TRBJ2-1,-,TRBV13,-,TGTGCCAGCAGCTTCGGGGGACGCTACAATGAGCAGTTCTTC,CASSFGGRYNEQFF
TRBJ2-2,-,TRBV5-6,-,TGTGCCAGCAGCTCACAGATGAACACCGGGGAGCTGTTTTTT,CASSSQMNTGELFF
TRBJ2-3,-,TRBV6-5,-,TGTGCCAGCCAACCAGGGGTCGCGAGCACAGATACGCAGTATTTT,CASQPGVASTDTQYF
TRBJ2-5,-,TRBV7-9,-,TGTGCCAGCAGCTTCGCCCTAGAGAGGGAGACCCAGTACTTC,CASSFALERETQYF
TRBJ2-1,-,TRBV29-1,TRBD1,TGCAGCCTCCTTGGAACAGGGGTTTCCTACAATGAGCAGTTCTTC,CSLLGTGVSYNEQFF
TRBJ2-7,-,TRBV19,-,TGTGCCAGTAGTTTCAAAATCGCCGCGACAGCTTACTCCTACGAGCAGTACTTC,CASSFKIAATAYSYEQYF
TRBJ2-7,-,TRBV27,-,TGTGCCAGCAGTATCCGGGACACGGCCTACGAGCAGTACTTC,CASSIRDTAYEQYF
TRBJ2-2,-,TRBV6-8,TRBD2,TGTGCCAGCAGTTATGAGACTAGCGATAGCGGGGAGCTGTTTTTT,CASSYETSDSGELFF
TRBJ2-3,few,TRBV11-2,-,TGTGCCAGCAGCTTAACAATATTAGATACGCAGTATTTT,CASSLTILDTQYF
TRBJ2-3,few,TRBV19,-,TGTGCCAGTAGCCTTCAGGGAAGCACAGATACGCAGTATTTT,CASSLQGSTDTQYF
TRBJ2-1,-,TRBV4-1,TRBD2,TGCGCCAGCAGCCACTTCGGGGGGGCCTCGAGTTCCGAGCAGTTCTTC,CASSHFGGASSSEQFF
TRBJ2-7,-,TRBV3-1/TRBV3-2,-,TGTGCCAGCAGCCAAGTTTGGCAGTCCTACGAGCAGTACTTC,CASSQVWQSYEQYF
TRBJ1-1,-,TRBV5-1,-,TGCGCCAGCAGCTTGGATGCGGGAAGCCCTGAAGCTTTCTTT,CASSLDAGSPEAFF
TRBJ2-5,-,TRBV5-1,TRBD1,TGCGCCAGCAGTCGCGACAGGGACGAGACCCAGTACTTC,CASSRDRDETQYF
TRBJ2-1,-,TRBV10-3,-,TGTGCCATCAGTGAGTCTAGTTTAAGTGAGCAGTTCTTC,CAISESSLSEQFF
TRBJ2-7,-,TRBV4-2,TRBD2,TGTGCCAGCAGCCAATCCACGGGGGGATCCTTACTCTCCTACGAGCAGTACTTC,CASSQSTGGSLLSYEQYF
TRBJ2-7,many,TRBV5-6,TRBD1,TGTGCCAGCAGCCCGTCCCTGGGACAGAGCTCCTACGAGCAGTACTTC,CASSPSLGQSSYEQYF
TRBJ1-6,-,TRBV4-2,TRBD1,TGTGCCAGCAGCCAAGAGGTCGGGACAGGGGGCGGGCGATCACCCCTCCACTTT,CASSQEVGTGGGRSPLHF
TRBJ2-1,-,TRBV7-2,TRBD2,TGTGCCAGCAGTCGACAGCGGGGGCCCTCCTACAATGAGCAGTTCTTC,CASSRQRGPSYNEQFF
TRBJ2-5,-,TRBV12-3/TRBV12-4,-,TGTGCCAGCAGTTTATCGCGCGAGACCCAGTACTTC,CASSLSRETQYF
TRBJ2-7,-,TRBV5-1,TRBD2,TGCGCCAGCAGTTTTAGCGGGGTATCCTACGAGCAGTACTTC,CASSFSGVSYEQYF
TRBJ2-5,once,TRBV7-8,TRBD2,TGTGCCAGCAGCACCGAGCTTCGGGGTCCCCTGGTCGGGGGGGGCGGAGAGACCCAGTACTTC,CASSTELRGPLVGGGGETQYF